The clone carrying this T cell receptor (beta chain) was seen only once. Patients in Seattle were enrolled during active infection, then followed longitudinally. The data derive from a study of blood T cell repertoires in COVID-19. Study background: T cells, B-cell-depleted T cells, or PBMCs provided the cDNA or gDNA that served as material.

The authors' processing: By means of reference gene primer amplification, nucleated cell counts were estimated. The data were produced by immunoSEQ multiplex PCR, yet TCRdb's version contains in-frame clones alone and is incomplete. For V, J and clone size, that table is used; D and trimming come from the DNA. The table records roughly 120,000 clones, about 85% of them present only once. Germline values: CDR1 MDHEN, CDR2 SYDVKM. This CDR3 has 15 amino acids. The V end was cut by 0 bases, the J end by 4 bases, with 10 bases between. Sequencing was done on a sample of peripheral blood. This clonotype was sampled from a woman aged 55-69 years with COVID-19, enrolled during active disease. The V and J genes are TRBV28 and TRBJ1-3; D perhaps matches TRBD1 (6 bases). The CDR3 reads CASSLWAGTGNTIYF. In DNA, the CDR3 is TGTGCCAGCAGTTTATGGGCAGGGACAGGAAACACCATATATTTT.